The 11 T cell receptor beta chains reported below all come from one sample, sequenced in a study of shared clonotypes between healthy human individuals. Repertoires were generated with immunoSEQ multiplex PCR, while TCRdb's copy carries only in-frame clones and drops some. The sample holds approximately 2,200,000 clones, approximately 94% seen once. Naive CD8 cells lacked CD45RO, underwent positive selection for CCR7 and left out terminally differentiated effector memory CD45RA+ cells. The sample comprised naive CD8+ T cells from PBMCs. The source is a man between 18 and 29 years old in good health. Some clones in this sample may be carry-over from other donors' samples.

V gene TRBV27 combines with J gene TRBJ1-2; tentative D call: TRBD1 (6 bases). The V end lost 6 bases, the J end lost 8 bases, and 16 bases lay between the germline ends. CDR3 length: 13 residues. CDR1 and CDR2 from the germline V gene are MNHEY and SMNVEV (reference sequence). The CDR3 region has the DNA TGTGCCAGCAGGGGGACACTTTTGGAGGGCTACACCTTC. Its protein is CASRGTLLEGYTF.

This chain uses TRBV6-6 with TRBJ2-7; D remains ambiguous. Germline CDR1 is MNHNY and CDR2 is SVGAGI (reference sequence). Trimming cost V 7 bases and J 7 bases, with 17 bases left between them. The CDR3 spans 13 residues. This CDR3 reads CASTEAFLWEQYF. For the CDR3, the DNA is TGTGCCAGCACCGAGGCCTTCCTCTGGGAGCAGTACTTC.

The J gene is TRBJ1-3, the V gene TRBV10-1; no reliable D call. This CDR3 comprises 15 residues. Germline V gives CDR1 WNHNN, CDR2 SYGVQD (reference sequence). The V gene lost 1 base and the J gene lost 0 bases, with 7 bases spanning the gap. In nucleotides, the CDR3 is TGCGCCAGCAGTGAGTGGTCCAGCTCTGGAAACACCATATATTTT. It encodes CASSEWSSSGNTIYF.

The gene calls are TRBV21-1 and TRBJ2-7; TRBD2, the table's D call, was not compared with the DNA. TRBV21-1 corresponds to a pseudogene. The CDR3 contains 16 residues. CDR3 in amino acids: CASSKGKPTIPYEQYF. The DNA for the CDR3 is TGTGCCAGCAGCAAAGGGAAACCGACTATTCCCTACGAGCAGTACTTC.

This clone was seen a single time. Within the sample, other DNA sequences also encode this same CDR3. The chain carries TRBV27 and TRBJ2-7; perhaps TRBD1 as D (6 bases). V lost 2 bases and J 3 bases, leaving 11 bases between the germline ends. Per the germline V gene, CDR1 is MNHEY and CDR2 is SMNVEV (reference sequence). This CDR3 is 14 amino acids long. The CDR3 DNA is TGTGCCAGCAGTTTACGAACAGGGTACTACGAGCAGTACTTC. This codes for CASSLRTGYYEQYF.

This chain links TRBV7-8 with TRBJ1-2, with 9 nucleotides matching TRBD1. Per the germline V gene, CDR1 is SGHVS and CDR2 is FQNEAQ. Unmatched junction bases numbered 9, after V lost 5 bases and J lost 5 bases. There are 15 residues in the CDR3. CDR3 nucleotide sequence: TGTGCCAGCAGCCTAATCCCCGGGACAGGGTATGGCTACACCTTC. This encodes CASSLIPGTGYGYTF.

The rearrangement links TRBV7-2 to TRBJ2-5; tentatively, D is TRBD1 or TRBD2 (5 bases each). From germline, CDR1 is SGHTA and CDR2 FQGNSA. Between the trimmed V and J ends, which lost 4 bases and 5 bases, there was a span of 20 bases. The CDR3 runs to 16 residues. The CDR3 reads CASSSGPSLMFETQYF. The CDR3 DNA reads TGTGCCAGCAGCTCGGGGCCCTCCTTGATGTTTGAGACCCAGTACTTC.

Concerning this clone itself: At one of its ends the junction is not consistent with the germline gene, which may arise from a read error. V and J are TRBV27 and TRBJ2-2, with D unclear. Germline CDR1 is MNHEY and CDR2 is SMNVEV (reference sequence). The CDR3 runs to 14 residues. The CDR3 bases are TGTGCCAGCAGTTTAGCCGAGAACGCCGGGGAGCTGTTTTTT. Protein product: CASSLAENAGELFF.

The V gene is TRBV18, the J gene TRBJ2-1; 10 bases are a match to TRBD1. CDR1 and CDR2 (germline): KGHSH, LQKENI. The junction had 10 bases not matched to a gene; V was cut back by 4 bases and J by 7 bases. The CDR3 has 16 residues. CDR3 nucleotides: TGTGCCAGCTCACAAACTCGGGACAGGGGTAGTAATGAGCAGTTCTTC. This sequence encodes CASSQTRDRGSNEQFF.

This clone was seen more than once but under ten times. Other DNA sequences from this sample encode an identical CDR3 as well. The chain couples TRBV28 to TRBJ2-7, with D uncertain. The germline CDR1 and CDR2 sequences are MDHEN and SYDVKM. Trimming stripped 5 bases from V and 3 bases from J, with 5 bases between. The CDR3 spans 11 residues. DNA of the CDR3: TGTGCCAGCAGTCCGGACTACGAGCAGTACTTC. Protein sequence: CASSPDYEQYF.

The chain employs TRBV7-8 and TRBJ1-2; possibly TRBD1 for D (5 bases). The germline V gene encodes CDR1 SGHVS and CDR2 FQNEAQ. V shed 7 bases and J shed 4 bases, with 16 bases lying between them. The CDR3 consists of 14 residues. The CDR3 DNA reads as TGTGCCAGCACCAACGGGGGTGTATCCTATGGCTACACCTTC. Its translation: CASTNGGVSYGYTF.